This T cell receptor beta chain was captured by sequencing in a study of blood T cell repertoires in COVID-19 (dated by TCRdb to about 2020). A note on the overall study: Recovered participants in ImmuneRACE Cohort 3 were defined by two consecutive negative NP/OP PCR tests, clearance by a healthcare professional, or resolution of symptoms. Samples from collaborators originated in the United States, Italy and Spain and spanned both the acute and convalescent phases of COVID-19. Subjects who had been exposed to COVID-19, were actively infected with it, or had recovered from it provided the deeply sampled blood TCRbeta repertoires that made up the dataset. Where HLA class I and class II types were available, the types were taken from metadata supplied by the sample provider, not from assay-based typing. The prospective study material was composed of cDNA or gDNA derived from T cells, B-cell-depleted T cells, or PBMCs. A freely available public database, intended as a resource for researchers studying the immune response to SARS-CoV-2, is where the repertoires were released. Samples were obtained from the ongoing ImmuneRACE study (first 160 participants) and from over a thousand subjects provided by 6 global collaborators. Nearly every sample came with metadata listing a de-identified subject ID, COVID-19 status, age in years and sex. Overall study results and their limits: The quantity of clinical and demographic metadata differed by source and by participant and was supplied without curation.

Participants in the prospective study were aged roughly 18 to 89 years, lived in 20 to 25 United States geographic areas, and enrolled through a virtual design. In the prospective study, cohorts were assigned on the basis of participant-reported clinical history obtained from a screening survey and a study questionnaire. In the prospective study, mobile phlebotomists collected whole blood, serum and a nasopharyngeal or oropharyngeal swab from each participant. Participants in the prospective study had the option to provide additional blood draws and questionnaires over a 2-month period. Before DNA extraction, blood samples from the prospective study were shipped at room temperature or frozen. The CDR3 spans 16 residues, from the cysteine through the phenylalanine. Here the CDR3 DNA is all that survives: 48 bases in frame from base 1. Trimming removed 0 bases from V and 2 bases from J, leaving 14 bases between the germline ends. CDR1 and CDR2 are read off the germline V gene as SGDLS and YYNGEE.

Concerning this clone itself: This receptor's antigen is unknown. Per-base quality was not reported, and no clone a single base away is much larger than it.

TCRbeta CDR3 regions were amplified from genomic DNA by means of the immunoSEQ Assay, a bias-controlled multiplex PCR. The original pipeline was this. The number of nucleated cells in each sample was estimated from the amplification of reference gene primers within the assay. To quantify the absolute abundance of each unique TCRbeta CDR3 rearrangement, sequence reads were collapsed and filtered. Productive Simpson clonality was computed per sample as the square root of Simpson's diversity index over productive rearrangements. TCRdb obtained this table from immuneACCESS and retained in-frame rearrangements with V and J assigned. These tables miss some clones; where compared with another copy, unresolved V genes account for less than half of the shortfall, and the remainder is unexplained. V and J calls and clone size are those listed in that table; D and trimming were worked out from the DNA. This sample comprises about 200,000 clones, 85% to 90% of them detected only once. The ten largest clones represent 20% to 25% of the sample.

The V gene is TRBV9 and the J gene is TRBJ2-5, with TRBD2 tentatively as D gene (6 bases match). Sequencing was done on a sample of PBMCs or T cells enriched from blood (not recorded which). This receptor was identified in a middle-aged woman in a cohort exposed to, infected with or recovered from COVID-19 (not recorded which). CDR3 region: CASSVGQRASQETQYF. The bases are TGTGCCAGCAGCGTAGGGCAGCGGGCCTCTCAAGAGACCCAGTACTTC.